This entry concerns a single TCR beta chain. The antigen this receptor binds is unknown. It has no much larger one-base neighbor in the sample; base qualities were not kept. This sample was included in a study of blood T cells in healthy people across ages (dated by TCRdb to between 2014 and 2017). At the level of the whole study: Template switching captured roughly one uniquely barcoded TCR beta cDNA molecule per two T cells in model experiments. Donors of different ages were randomly distributed across sequencing lanes to avoid experimental bias. For two donors (one aged 18 to 30 and one aged 80 or older), the study analyzed two additional independent replicas of 1 million unique cDNA reads from the same blood draw. Four age groups were formed from the donors: young (average approximately 15 years), middle-aged (just under 40), aged (roughly 56) and long-lived (roughly 88). Using deep sequencing normalized with unique cDNA molecular identifiers, the study measured how TCR beta repertoire diversity changes with age.

The donors were some 36 Caucasian individuals from Russia, aged roughly 6 to 100 years, who were systemically healthy. Each donor gave about 9.7 milliliters of peripheral blood, drawn into EDTA-treated Vacutainer tubes. Ficoll-Paque density-gradient centrifugation was used to isolate PBMCs, with at least 7 million per sample. Trizol reagent was used to extract total RNA from PBMCs, with at least 5.5 micrograms per sample. For every donor, an aliquot of PBMCs went through flow cytometry to measure the percentages of naive CD45RAhigh/CD27high T cells. General findings and caveats noted by the study authors: Observed TCR beta diversity correlated strongly with the percentage of naive T cells measured by flow cytometry. Compared with the aged group, the long-lived group had more naive CD4+ T cells, fewer expanded clones and increased TCR diversity, a pattern suggesting age selection. As age increased, observed TCR beta diversity per million T cells dropped in a roughly linear way, and a significant reduction was already evident by age about 40. Estimates of total diversity from one million sequenced T cells were regarded as lower bounds and underestimates. The CMV infection status of donors was not known, potentially confounding age-related changes in expanded clonotypes. Because profiling used bulk unsorted PBMCs, naive and antigen-experienced compartments could not be compared conclusively.

The library was prepared using 5' RACE. For sequencing, an Illumina HiSeq 2500 was employed. A second PCR of roughly 7 to 11 cycles was performed with a sample-barcoded 5' primer and a J-beta primer mix. A unique molecular identifier was introduced onto each TCR beta cDNA molecule by a template-switch 5' adaptor carrying 12 random nucleotides. Each sample yielded at least 2.5 million CDR3-containing paired-end reads. All of the RNA was converted into first-strand cDNA using the Mint cDNA synthesis kit, with a TRBC-specific oligonucleotide serving as the primer. Following uracil-DNA glycosylase treatment, a first 18-cycle PCR with universal primers M1SS and BC2_uni_R was performed on all cDNA. In the original analysis: For normalization, 1 million high-quality reads were randomly selected from each sample, with every read carrying a distinct molecular identifier. Instead of being binned into consensus sequences, reads with shared molecular identifiers were discarded. MiTCR, set to a Q25 quality threshold and the strictest error-elimination algorithm, was used for CDR3 identification, clonotype clustering and error correction. A nonparametric unseen species model with Euler transformation was used to estimate a lower bound on total TCR beta diversity. The public reads were reanalyzed by TCRdb: fastp trimming at Q25, MiXCR alignment, in-frame beta chains only. Rows are unified per CDR3 protein, each entry keeping the most common DNA and genes. The V and J calls, along with clone size, are taken from TCRdb and not from the paper's own processing. For this sample there are some 920,000 distinct CDR3 sequences; roughly 51% appear just once. The top ten clones comprise roughly a fifth of the sample.

The origin of this receptor is a woman aged 55 to 70 in good health. Sequencing used blood.

The CDR3 reads as follows: CAISIASGSTYEQYF. The DNA reads as follows: TGTGCCATCAGTATTGCTAGCGGGAGCACCTACGAGCAGTACTTC. Here the chain combines TRBV10-3 and TRBJ2-7; 10 central bases correspond to TRBD2. Trimming removed 5 bases from V and 2 bases from J; the gene matches leave 6 bases unexplained. The germline V gene gives CDR1 as ENHRY and CDR2 as SYGVKD. The CDR3 spans 15 residues, from the cysteine through the phenylalanine. The sequence is cut down to CDR3 DNA, 45 bases in frame from base 1.